A single sample gave rise to the 13 T cell receptor beta chains below, sequenced in a study of OX40 agonist ivuxolimab in advanced cancers. The table came from immunoSEQ multiplex PCR; TCRdb's copy has only in-frame clones and leaves some out. The sample lists tens of thousands of clones, more than 80% occurring once. This specimen was CD4+ or CD8+ T cells sorted from blood, taken in a trial of the OX40 agonist ivuxolimab. These receptor sequences come from an adult with an advanced solid tumor such as melanoma, head and neck, liver or kidney cancer.

This chain uses TRBV2 with TRBJ1-2; D uncertain. The length of the CDR3 is 13 residues. V was trimmed by 8 bases and J by 6 bases, leaving 16 bases between them. The germline CDR1 and CDR2 sequences are SNHLY and FYNNEI. CDR3 sequence reads: CASRRMSIDGYTF. The CDR3 bases are TGTGCCAGCCGGAGAATGTCTATCGATGGCTACACCTTC.

The chain combines TRBV25-1 with TRBJ1-4; 11 bases fit TRBD1. The CDR3 covers 16 residues. V trimming: 1 base; J trimming: 7 bases; junction bases outside the gene matches: 5. Germline V gene lookup returns CDR1 MGHDK and CDR2 SYGVNS. CDR3 in DNA: TGTGCCAGCAGTGAATCGAAGGGGACAGGGGGTGAAAAACTGTTTTTT. Protein: CASSESKGTGGEKLFF.

This clone was counted ten times or more. The rearrangement uses TRBV7-9 and TRBJ1-2; tentative D call: TRBD1 (5 bases). Germline lookup yields CDR1 SEHNR and CDR2 FQNEAQ (reference sequence). Trimming removed 8 bases at V and 9 bases at J, with 22 bases between. The CDR3 extends over 14 amino acids. The CDR3 DNA reads as TGTGCCAGCTCTTCCCAAGAGGGGTCCCGGCGCTACACCTTC. It yields the protein CASSSQEGSRRYTF. The whole variable domain, filled in from reference TRBV7-9 and TRBJ1-2, reads DTGVSQNPRHKITKRGQNVTFRCDPISEHNRLYWYRQTLGQGPEFLTYFQNEAQLEKSRLLSDRFSAERPKGSFSTLEIQRTEQGDSAMYLCASSSQEGSRRYTFGSGTRLTVV.

V is TRBV7-2 and J is TRBJ2-2; D might be TRBD1 (6 bases). Germline loops: CDR1 SGHTA, CDR2 FQGNSA. V lost 6 bases and J 8 bases, leaving 13 bases between the germline ends. The length of the CDR3 is 13 residues. In DNA, the CDR3 is TGTGCCAGCAGGGGGGCCTCCAGGGGGGAGCTGTTTTTT. Amino acid sequence: CASRGASRGELFF.

The V and J genes are TRBV7-9 and TRBJ2-1; weak D call: TRBD1 (5 bases). V was pared by 5 bases and J by 6 bases, with 20 bases between. Germline-derived CDR1 and CDR2 are SEHNR and FQNEAQ (reference sequence). CDR3 length: 16 amino acids. As DNA, the CDR3 is TGTGCCAGCAGCCGCGGAGCGACAAAGGGGTCCAATGAGCAGTTCTTC. This codes for CASSRGATKGSNEQFF. The full variable domain, rest sourced from reference TRBV7-9 and TRBJ2-1, is DTGVSQNPRHKITKRGQNVTFRCDPISEHNRLYWYRQTLGQGPEFLTYFQNEAQLEKSRLLSDRFSAERPKGSFSTLEIQRTEQGDSAMYLCASSRGATKGSNEQFFGPGTRLTVL.

The chain couples TRBV28 to TRBJ1-6; possibly TRBD1 for D (5 bases). V dropped 6 bases and J dropped 7 bases, with 19 bases sitting between them. Germline V lookup: CDR1 MDHEN, CDR2 SYDVKM. This CDR3 comprises 16 residues. CDR3: CASRGTPLKGNSPLHF. The CDR3 DNA reads TGTGCCAGCAGGGGGACTCCTCTTAAGGGGAATTCACCCCTCCACTTT.

This chain joins TRBV9 and TRBJ2-1; 8 bases agree with TRBD2. This CDR3 is 14 amino acids long. Trimming at V came to 5 bases and at J to 1 base, leaving 2 bases not matched to a gene. The V gene's germline CDR1 is SGDLS and CDR2 YYNGEE. CDR3 loop: CASSTSGSYNEQFF. In nucleotides, the CDR3 is TGTGCCAGCAGTACTAGCGGTTCCTACAATGAGCAGTTCTTC.

Concerning this clone itself: Other DNA sequences in the sample encode the same CDR3. The chain links TRBV5-1 to TRBJ2-1; 12 bases are a match to TRBD2. J lost 6 bases, V lost 0 bases, and 4 bases had no gene match. This CDR3 is built from 16 residues. The germline gives CDR1 SGHRS, CDR2 YFSETQ. CDR3 in amino acids: CASSLAGTSGFNEQFF. CDR3 nucleotides: TGCGCCAGCAGCTTGGCGGGGACTAGCGGGTTCAATGAGCAGTTCTTC.

The V and J genes are TRBV7-9 and TRBJ1-5, with 7 bases fitting TRBD1. The CDR3 is 16 residues long. Germline V CDR1 and CDR2: SEHNR, FQNEAQ (reference sequence). The J segment lost 3 bases and the V segment lost 5 bases, leaving 10 bases of the junction unmatched. The CDR3 sequence: CASSPAGTANNQPQHF. The CDR3 nucleotides read TGTGCCAGCAGCCCCGCAGGGACAGCTAACAATCAGCCCCAGCATTTT.

The chain's CDR3 is CASQDAANYGYTF. The CDR3 DNA is TGTGCCAGCCAAGACGCCGCTAACTATGGCTACACCTTC. The chain recombines TRBV28 with TRBJ1-2; D remains unclear. This CDR3 contains 13 residues. Trimming removed 8 bases from V and 0 bases from J, with 10 bases in between. Germline CDR1 and CDR2: MDHEN and SYDVKM.

The genes are TRBV6-5 and TRBJ2-7, with D perhaps TRBD1 (5 bases). This CDR3 region has 13 residues. V lost 11 bases and J lost 5, with 19 bases in between. CDR1 is MNHEY and CDR2 is SVGAGI in the germline V gene. CDR3: CAVSRARWDEQYF. The CDR3, as DNA: TGTGCCGTTAGCAGGGCTAGGTGGGACGAGCAGTACTTC.

V gene TRBV18 combines with J gene TRBJ1-1; 8 nucleotides align to TRBD1. Germline values: CDR1 KGHSH, CDR2 LQKENI. V lost 5 bases to trimming and J lost 4 bases; unmatched junction nucleotides: 9. The CDR3 has 15 residues. The DNA for the CDR3 is TGTGCCAGCTCATCACAGGGGGGAGCTGCCACTGAAGCTTTCTTT. This encodes CASSSQGGAATEAFF.

V and J are TRBV28 and TRBJ2-3; D is undetermined. V gave up 10 bases and J gave up 3 bases, with 26 bases separating them. Germline V CDR1 and CDR2: MDHEN, SYDVKM. The CDR3 sequence is 17 residues long. Here the CDR3 reads CATTYADAPLRTDTQYF. CDR3 coding DNA: TGTGCCACTACCTACGCGGACGCACCTCTCCGGACAGATACGCAGTATTTT.